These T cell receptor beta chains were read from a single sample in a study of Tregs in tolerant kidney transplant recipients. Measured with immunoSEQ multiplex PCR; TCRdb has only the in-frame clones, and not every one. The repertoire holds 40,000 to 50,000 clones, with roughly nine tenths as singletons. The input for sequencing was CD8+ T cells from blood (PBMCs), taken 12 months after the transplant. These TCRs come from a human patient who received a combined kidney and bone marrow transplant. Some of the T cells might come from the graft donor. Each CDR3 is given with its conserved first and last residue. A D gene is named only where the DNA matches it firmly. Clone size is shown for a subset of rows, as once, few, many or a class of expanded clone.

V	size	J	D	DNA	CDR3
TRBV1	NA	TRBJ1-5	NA	TGCACCAGCAGCTTACAGGGGATGGAGGATCAGCCCCAGCATTTT	CTSSLQGMEDQPQHF
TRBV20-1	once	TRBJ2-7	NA	TGCAGTGCCGTCCGAGGCCACGAGCAGTACTTC	CSAVRGHEQYF
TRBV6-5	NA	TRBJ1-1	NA	TGTGCCAGCAGAAGGGGTTTCGGGACTGAAGCTTTCTTT	CASRRGFGTEAFF
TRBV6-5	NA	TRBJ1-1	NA	TGTGCCAGCAGTTACGGGAGTTTCACTGAAGCTTTCTTT	CASSYGSFTEAFF
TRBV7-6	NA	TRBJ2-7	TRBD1	TGTGCCAGCAGCTCGGGCCCGGGACAGGGGGGCGAGCAGTACTTC	CASSSGPGQGGEQYF
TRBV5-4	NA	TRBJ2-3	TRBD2	TGTGCCAGCAGCTTTATTCTGCGGGGGGGCGGAGATACGCAGTATTTT	CASSFILRGGGDTQYF
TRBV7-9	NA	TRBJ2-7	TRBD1	TGTGCCAGCAGCTTAGCGTTGGGACAGGGGGTTTACGAGCAGTACTTC	CASSLALGQGVYEQYF
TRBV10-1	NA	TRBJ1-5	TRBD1	TGCGCCAGCAGTGAGAGGACAGGGTGCAATCAGCCCCAGCATTTT	CASSERTGCNQPQHF
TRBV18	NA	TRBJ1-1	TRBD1	TGTGCCAGCTCATTACCGGGACAGACTACTGAAGCTTTCTTT	CASSLPGQTTEAFF
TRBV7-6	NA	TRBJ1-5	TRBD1	TGTGCCAGCAGCTCCTACATAAGGGGGCCCCAGGGTCAGCCCCAGCATTTT	CASSSYIRGPQGQPQHF
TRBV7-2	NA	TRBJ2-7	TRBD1	TGTGCCAGCACCTCTACTCGGGACAGCTACGAGCAGTACTTC	CASTSTRDSYEQYF
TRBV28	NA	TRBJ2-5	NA	TGTGCCAGCAGTTTTTTGGGCCGGGGTCCGGGCTTAGAGCAGTACTTC	CASSFLGRGPGLEQYF
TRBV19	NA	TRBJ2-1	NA	TGTGCCAGTAGTATAGTTCCTAGGATCAATCCGAGCGGGCAGTTCTTC	CASSIVPRINPSGQFF
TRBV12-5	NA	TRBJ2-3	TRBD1	TGTGCTAGTGGTTTCTTCCAGGGGGGCACAGATACGCAGTATTTT	CASGFFQGGTDTQYF
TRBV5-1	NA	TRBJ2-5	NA	TGCGCCAGCAGCTTGGTGGCTAGACAAGAGACCCAGTACTTC	CASSLVARQETQYF
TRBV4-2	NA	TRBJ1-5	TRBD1	TGTGCCAGCAGCCAGGGCACAGGGGTTGCGAATCAGCCCCAGCATTTT	CASSQGTGVANQPQHF
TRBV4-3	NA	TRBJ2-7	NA	TGCGCCAGCAGCCAAGCCAGGTTCTCCTACGAGCAGTACTTC	CASSQARFSYEQYF
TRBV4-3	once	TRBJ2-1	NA	TGCGCCAGCAGCCCACGGACTCTGTACAATGAGCAGTTCTTC	CASSPRTLYNEQFF
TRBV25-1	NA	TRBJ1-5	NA	TGTGCCAGCAGCGGGTGGCTAGGGGATCAGCCCCAGCATTTT	CASSGWLGDQPQHF
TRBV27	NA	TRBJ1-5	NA	TGTGCCAGCGCGAACCGGGGGTCGAATCAGCCCCAGCATTTT	CASANRGSNQPQHF
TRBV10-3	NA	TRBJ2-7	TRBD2	TGTGCCATCAGTGAGGGACTAGCATTCCCCTACGAGCAGTACTTC	CAISEGLAFPYEQYF
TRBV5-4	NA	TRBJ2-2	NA	TGTGCCAGCAGCACCCGAACCGGGACTCTAAACACCGGGGAGTTGTTTTTT	CASSTRTGTLNTGELFF
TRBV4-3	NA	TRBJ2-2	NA	TGCGCCAGCAGCCAAATTCGATGGGGCGGCACCGGGGAGCTGTTTTTT	CASSQIRWGGTGELFF